This T cell receptor beta chain was sequenced for a study of siplizumab effects on memory and regulatory T cells. Study results and caveats: The drug siplizumab significantly decreased the alloreactive sequences that could be traced to unstimulated CD4+ memory cells. Alloreactive CD4+ clones that could be mapped were on average about 74% Treg-derived with siplizumab, against approximately 30% in controls. Naive T cells seemed more diverse than memory cells and seemed major alloresponse contributors.

The assay was immunoSEQ multiplex PCR, and TCRdb's table has in-frame clones only and misses some. This table holds around 100,000 clones, 93% found once. This CDR3 is 15 amino acids long. Trimming removed 2 bases from V and 0 bases from J; junction bases left unmatched: 0. In germline, CDR1 is MNHNS, CDR2 SASEGT. Details on this clone: What it binds is unknown. The sample contains more than one DNA sequence encoding this CDR3.

The chain recombines TRBV6-1 with TRBJ2-1, with 8 bases lining up with TRBD2. This clonotype originated in a human donor in good health. The sequenced material came from Tregs sorted from blood. The CDR3 reads CASSELAGSYNEQFF. For the CDR3, the DNA is TGTGCCAGCAGTGAACTAGCGGGCTCCTACAATGAGCAGTTCTTC.